This T cell receptor (beta chain) was documented in a study of technical replicates of blood from a few donors. Produced via immunoSEQ multiplex PCR; TCRdb's table is partial and in-frame only. Of about 97,000 clones in the sample, approximately 96% were seen once. V dropped 3 bases and J dropped 1; count of bases not matched to a gene: 8. The CDR3 extends over 16 amino acids. Germline CDR1 is KGHSH and CDR2 is LQKENI. The TCR sequence derives from a human donor in good health. The specimen sequenced was T cells isolated from PBMCs. The chain has TRBV18 and TRBJ2-5, with TRBD1 matching 7 bases. The CDR3 DNA follows: TGTGCCAGCTCACCGAGAACAGGGGTATTCCAAGAGACCCAGTACTTC. This encodes CASSPRTGVFQETQYF.